This T cell receptor beta chain was recovered during a study of lymphopenia after photon versus proton radiotherapy. Study-level results: Oligoclonal CD8+ Temra expansion after nadir drove photon patients' diversity drop.

Trimming took 6 bases from V and 0 from J, leaving 8 bases between them. The CDR3 is made up of 13 amino acids. Germline V gene lookup returns CDR1 SGHTA and CDR2 FQGNSA. Assay: immunoSEQ multiplex PCR; the TCRdb copy retains only in-frame clones and omits some. The table lists some 44,000 clones, about four fifths of them singletons. As regards this clone: Its antigen is not known.

Sequenced material: peripheral blood, taken from a patient treated with proton-based radiotherapy. The receptor was isolated from an older woman with pancreatic cancer. The chain has TRBV7-2 and TRBJ1-1; a possible D gene is TRBD1 (6 bases). DNA for the CDR3: TGTGCCAGCAGTCGACAGGTGAACACTGAAGCTTTCTTT. Residues: CASSRQVNTEAFF.